This T cell receptor beta chain was found in a study of T cells in Graves' hyperthyroidism and ophthalmopathy. General observations from the study: Most expanded thyroid clonotypes above 0.001 recurred in blood. In validation, the model predicted ophthalmopathy. These predictions came a median roughly seven months before onset.

Regions amplified from RNA transcripts were the TCR beta CDR3 regions. With the HTBI primer set, the TCR CDR3 went through a first round of RT-PCR. TCRdb called the multiplex PCR reads again in MiXCR, with one record for every CDR3 protein. The data hold approximately 500,000 distinct CDR3 sequences, with just over 45% observed a single time. This clonotype has a count of ten or more. Its antigen is undetermined. Patients aged 18 to 65 had newly diagnosed hyperthyroidism of under 2 months' duration. Diagnosis relied on clinical symptoms, serum thyroxine and TRAb, thyroid ultrasound and orbital computed tomography. The sample taken for sequencing was peripheral blood or thyroid tissue (not recorded which). This receptor was obtained from a woman between 18 and 30 years old with Graves' hyperthyroidism.

The CDR3 here is CSAGLAGYEQYF. CDR3 DNA: TGCAGCGCGGGACTAGCGGGGTACGAGCAGTACTTC. The chain is built from TRBV29-1 and TRBJ2-7, with 13 bases lining up with TRBD2. The CDR3 sequence is 12 residues long. V shed 7 bases, J shed 4 bases, and the junction held 1 base outside the gene matches. Germline CDR1 is SQVTM and CDR2 is ANQGSEA.